The 25 T cell receptor beta chains below were found in one sample sequenced in a study of blood T cell repertoires in COVID-19. TCRdb keeps only in-frame clones here, not all; method: immunoSEQ multiplex PCR. The table includes around 200,000 clones, around four fifths detected once. Source material: peripheral blood. These receptors were collected from a man between 45 and 60 years old with active or convalescent COVID-19.

The chain employs TRBV2 and TRBJ1-4, with D perhaps TRBD1 (5 bases). Germline V gene lookup returns CDR1 SNHLY and CDR2 FYNNEI. CDR3 length: 15 amino acids. The V and J ends lost 5 bases and 5 bases respectively, with 15 bases between them. This CDR3 is CASSYQQARNEKLFF. CDR3 coding DNA: TGTGCCAGCAGTTACCAACAGGCGAGGAATGAAAAACTGTTTTTT. The full variable domain, rest sourced from reference TRBV2 and TRBJ1-4, is EPEVTQTPSHQVTQMGQEVILRCVPISNHLYFYWYRQILGQKVEFLVSFYNNEISEKSEIFDDQFSVERPDGSNFTLKIRSTKLEDSAMYFCASSYQQARNEKLFFGSGTQLSVL.

In this sample, this clone turned up once. The J gene is TRBJ1-5, the V gene TRBV24-1; D is uncertain. CDR1 KGHDR and CDR2 SFDVKD come from the germline V gene. The V end was cut by 9 bases, the J end by 5 bases, with 13 bases between. This CDR3 region has 13 residues. This CDR3 reads CATQVYPYQPQHF. In DNA, the CDR3 is TGTGCCACCCAGGTATACCCCTATCAGCCCCAGCATTTT.

This chain uses TRBV2 with TRBJ2-1, with 11 bases matching TRBD1. Germline trimming cut 6 bases from V and 6 bases from J; bases unmatched to any gene: 4. Germline lookup yields CDR1 SNHLY and CDR2 FYNNEI. This CDR3 comprises 14 residues. The CDR3 bases are TGTGCCAGCAGCCTCGGGACAGGGGGCAATGAGCAGTTCTTC. This translates into CASSLGTGGNEQFF.

The V gene is TRBV11-2, the J gene TRBJ2-4; 8 positions match TRBD2. The V and J ends lost 1 base and 1 base, in that order; junction bases with no gene match: 9. The CDR3 consists of 18 residues. Germline CDR1 and CDR2: SGHAT and FQNNGV. The CDR3 DNA follows: TGTGCCAGCAGCTTAGGCCGGGGGGGCCCGGTGGCCAAAAACATTCAGTACTTC. It encodes CASSLGRGGPVAKNIQYF. The entire variable domain, with the rest obtained from reference TRBV11-2 and TRBJ2-4, is as follows: EAGVAQSPRYKIIEKRQSVAFWCNPISGHATLYWYQQILGQGPKLLIQFQNNGVVDDSQLPKDRFSAERLKGVDSTLKIQPAKLEDSAVYLCASSLGRGGPVAKNIQYFGAGTRLSVL.

This clone was detected ten times or more. The chain recombines TRBV6-6 with TRBJ2-1, with 9 bases aligning to TRBD2. The CDR3 length is 14 residues. Trimming cost V 2 bases and J 10 bases; bases outside gene matches: 6. The germline CDR1 and CDR2 sequences are MNHNY and SVGAGI (reference sequence). CDR3 bases: TGTGCCAGCAGTTACGCCGCACTAGCGGGCGAGCAGTTCTTC. This sequence encodes CASSYAALAGEQFF.

The rearrangement links TRBV5-1 to TRBJ2-1, with 7 bases fitting TRBD1. Germline V CDR1 and CDR2: SGHRS, YFSETQ. V gave up 4 bases and J gave up 1 base; unmatched junction bases: 5. The CDR3 length is 15 residues. The CDR3 is CASSKRDSSYNEQFF. As DNA, the CDR3 is TGCGCCAGCAGCAAAAGGGACAGTTCCTACAATGAGCAGTTCTTC.

This clone has a handful of counts. The V gene is TRBV7-6, the J gene TRBJ2-7; 13 bases align to TRBD2. V trimming: 0 bases; J trimming: 1 base; junction bases outside the gene matches: 3. CDR1 and CDR2 (germline): SGHVS, FNYEAQ. The CDR3 has 17 amino acids. The chain's CDR3 is CASSLATSGRFSYEQYF. CDR3 DNA: TGTGCCAGCAGCTTAGCGACTAGCGGGAGGTTTTCCTACGAGCAGTACTTC. Together with reference TRBV7-6 and TRBJ2-7, the CDR3 gives the full variable domain: GAGVSQSPRYKVTKRGQDVALRCDPISGHVSLYWYRQALGQGPEFLTYFNYEAQQDKSGLPNDRFSAERPEGSISTLTIQRTEQRDSAMYRCASSLATSGRFSYEQYFGPGTRLTVT.

This clone was counted only a few times. The chain uses TRBV27 and TRBJ2-3, with D tentatively TRBD2 (6 bases). Looked up from germline, CDR1 is MNHEY and CDR2 is SMNVEV (reference sequence). CDR3 length equals 16 residues. V was trimmed by 6 bases and J by 2 bases, leaving 18 bases between them. CDR3 DNA: TGTGCCAGCAGCCACCGGGACGCGGGGTTCACAGATACGCAGTATTTT. Translated, it gives CASSHRDAGFTDTQYF.

This rearrangement joins TRBV7-2 to TRBJ1-2, with D possibly being TRBD1 (6 bases). This CDR3 is 18 amino acids long. Germline V lookup: CDR1 SGHTA, CDR2 FQGNSA. V shed 2 bases and J shed 4 bases, with 23 bases lying between them. This CDR3 is CASSLWVDSIGQTYGYTF. CDR3 sequence (DNA): TGTGCCAGCAGCTTATGGGTCGATTCCATAGGACAGACCTATGGCTACACCTTC.

The genes are TRBV7-8 and TRBJ1-2; TRBD1 might be the D (5 bases). The germline V and J ends were trimmed by 4 bases and 2 bases, with 17 bases remaining between them. The CDR3 runs 16 residues. Germline V lookup: CDR1 SGHVS, CDR2 FQNEAQ. The CDR3 region is CASSSRVGLGNYGYTF. The CDR3 DNA is TGTGCCAGCAGCTCCAGGGTCGGCCTAGGCAACTATGGCTACACCTTC.

The CDR3 nucleotides read TGTGCCAGCAGCAAAACTACTAGCGGGAGGCCCCGGTGGACCGGGGAGCTGTTTTTT. Translation gives CASSKTTSGRPRWTGELFF. The V and J genes are TRBV21-1 and TRBJ2-2; the table's D gene call, TRBD2, was not cross checked with the DNA. TRBV21-1 counts as a pseudogene. The CDR3 runs 19 residues.

The chain is built from TRBV24-1 and TRBJ1-2, with no clear D. Trimming pared 2 bases from V and 0 bases from J, leaving 3 bases between. The CDR3 runs 13 residues. Germline CDR1 reads KGHDR; CDR2 reads SFDVKD. CDR3 DNA sequence: TGTGCCACCAGTGATTCCTCTAACTATGGCTACACCTTC. Residues: CATSDSSNYGYTF.

The V gene is TRBV18, the J gene TRBJ2-4; D call uncertain. In germline, CDR1 is KGHSH, CDR2 LQKENI. CDR3 length: 16 amino acids. The ends were cut back, 0 bases at V and 0 bases at J, with 9 bases in the middle. The CDR3 protein is CASSPPHALAKNIQYF. DNA for the CDR3: TGTGCCAGCTCACCACCCCACGCGTTAGCCAAAAACATTCAGTACTTC.

The chain joins TRBV11-2 to TRBJ1-4; 9 positions match TRBD1. J was trimmed by 8 bases and V by 1 base; bases with no gene match: 2. The CDR3 spans 14 residues. Germline values: CDR1 SGHAT, CDR2 FQNNGV. CDR3 nucleotides: TGTGCCAGCAGCTTAGGACAGGGGGGCGAAAAACTGTTTTTT. It encodes CASSLGQGGEKLFF.

The genes are TRBV28 and TRBJ2-6; TRBD2 matches at 9 bases. This CDR3 is built from 19 residues. Unmatched junction bases numbered 16, after V lost 5 bases and J lost 5 bases. Germline V CDR1 and CDR2: MDHEN, SYDVKM. The CDR3 sequence is CASSRMISTSGGRANVLTF. The DNA for the CDR3 is TGTGCCAGCAGTCGCATGATTTCGACTAGCGGTGGGAGGGCCAACGTCCTGACTTTC.

The rearrangement uses TRBV7-8 and TRBJ2-3, with 9 bases aligning to TRBD2. Germline V gene sequence: CDR1 SGHVS, CDR2 FQNEAQ. With 5 bases clipped from V and 6 bases from J, the junction kept 12 bases outside the gene matches. This CDR3 spans 16 amino acids. The CDR3 region has the DNA TGTGCCAGCAGCCTCTTAGCGGGGGCCAACAGGGATACGCAGTATTTT. It yields the protein CASSLLAGANRDTQYF.

V gene TRBV18 combines with J gene TRBJ2-1, with 8 bases matching TRBD2. V shed 3 bases and J 9 bases; nucleotides not matched to a gene: 13. The CDR3 has 16 amino acids. In germline, CDR1 is KGHSH, CDR2 LQKENI. CDR3 nucleotides: TGTGCCAGCTCACCGGGCATGGGGACTAGTGGTAGTGAGCAGTTCTTC. Amino acid sequence: CASSPGMGTSGSEQFF.

The chain has TRBV13 and TRBJ1-5, with 9 bases fitting TRBD1. Trimming took 5 bases from V and 7 from J; bases not matched to a gene: 3. The CDR3 loop spans 13 amino acids. CDR1 and CDR2 from the germline V gene are PRHDT and FYEKMQ (reference sequence). The CDR3 nucleotides are TGTGCCAGCAGCCGGGGACAGGGACAGCCCCAGCATTTT. Residues: CASSRGQGQPQHF.

This clone was recorded once. This CDR3 reads CSVERGPSTDTQYF. The DNA for the CDR3 is TGCAGCGTTGAAAGGGGGCCGAGCACAGATACGCAGTATTTT. This chain joins TRBV29-1 and TRBJ2-3; the match to TRBD1 covers 7 bases. Germline V gene lookup returns CDR1 SQVTM and CDR2 ANQGSEA. V was clipped by 2 bases and J by 0 bases; unmatched bases: 2. The CDR3 is 14 amino acids.

The chain has TRBV28 and TRBJ1-4, with 12 bases lining up with TRBD1. The CDR3 has 15 amino acids. Trimming removed 8 bases from V and 4 bases from J; junction bases left unmatched: 5. Per the germline V gene, CDR1 is MDHEN and CDR2 is SYDVKM. The DNA of the CDR3 is TGTGCCAGCGGGGGACAGGGGGCTATTAATGAAAAACTGTTTTTT. This translates into CASGGQGAINEKLFF.

The chain employs TRBV12-3 or TRBV12-4 and TRBJ2-7, with D tentatively TRBD1 (7 bases). This CDR3 spans 11 amino acids. Trimming took off 8 bases at V and 7 bases at J, with 12 bases between the two ends. CDR3 amino acids: CASSGGFEQYF. CDR3 nucleotides: TGTGCCAGCTCAGGGGGGTTTGAGCAGTACTTC.

This clone was observed once. The gene calls are TRBV29-1 and TRBJ2-7; 9 bases are a match to TRBD1. The CDR3 runs to 16 residues. With V trimmed by 5 bases and J by 0 bases, 11 bases remained unmatched. Germline V gives CDR1 SQVTM, CDR2 ANQGSEA. CDR3 nucleotide sequence: TGCAGCGTTTCTCCATCCGGGACAGGGAACTCCTACGAGCAGTACTTC. Translation gives CSVSPSGTGNSYEQYF.

The rearrangement joins TRBV7-3 to TRBJ2-1; possibly TRBD2 for D (6 bases). This CDR3 is 15 amino acids long. V shed 5 bases and J shed 8 bases, with 19 bases lying between them. Per the germline V gene, CDR1 is SGHTA and CDR2 is FQGTGA. The CDR3 region is CASSPLGGVIHEQFF. CDR3 nucleotide sequence: TGTGCCAGCAGCCCCCTGGGGGGAGTAATCCATGAGCAGTTCTTC.

The gene calls are TRBV6-5 and TRBJ1-4; D is undetermined. CDR3 size: 14 residues. Per the germline V gene, CDR1 is MNHEY and CDR2 is SVGAGI. V shed 2 bases and J shed 0 bases, with 4 bases lying between them. The CDR3 reads CASSYTATNEKLFF. DNA of the CDR3: TGTGCCAGCAGTTACACAGCAACTAATGAAAAACTGTTTTTT.

This clone was recorded once. Other nucleotide sequences in the sample specify the same CDR3. The V gene is TRBV29-1, the J gene TRBJ2-2, with D perhaps TRBD1 (6 bases). The length of the CDR3 is 14 residues. CDR1 and CDR2 from the germline V gene are SQVTM and ANQGSEA. Trimming cost V 2 bases and J 0 bases, with 7 bases left between them. The CDR3 protein is CSVEHRANTGELFF. CDR3 bases: TGCAGCGTTGAACACAGGGCGAACACCGGGGAGCTGTTTTTT.